This TCR beta chain was documented in a study of cytomegalovirus exposure and HLA in healthy donors. Study-wide points: According to an earlier analysis, most TCR beta V segments yielded productive rearrangements about 90% or about 30% of the time. Analyses of presence/absence relied on an assumption of roughly uniform sequencing depth across donors.

Details on this clone: As yet, its antigen is unknown.

Primers included in the PCR were 60 Vbeta and 13 Jbeta primers. Original handling: Per a later analysis, the number of unique TCR beta chains was around 79 million, of which some 9.9 million were shared. Profiling relied on immunoSEQ multiplex PCR, and the TCRdb table lists in-frame clones only, not all of them. V and J calls and clone size are as listed in that table; D and trimming were resolved from the DNA. The sample holds more than 200,000 clones. CDR3 length: 15 residues. CDR1 MNHEY and CDR2 SVGAGI come from the germline V gene. The V end was cut by 3 bases, the J end by 1 base, with 12 bases between.

Sequencing input: PBMCs. The chain has TRBV6-5 and TRBJ1-1, with D unresolved. The source of this sequence is a woman aged 25 to 39 in good health and CMV-seropositive. DNA for the CDR3: TGTGCCAGCAGTTATGAAACAGAGACGAACACTGAAGCTTTCTTT. Encoded protein: CASSYETETNTEAFF.